This T cell receptor beta chain was profiled in a study of beta chain features in type 1 diabetes. Study-wide findings and caveats: TCRB repertoires of naive, central memory and Treg cells appeared more similar among patients than among healthy donors. Patients with type 1 diabetes carried fewer insertions and had more deletions at their VDJ junctions.

As every portion of the isolated RNA was reverse transcribed, the sequencing read expressed TCRB transcripts. Clones were sequenced by immunoSEQ multiplex PCR, and TCRdb holds only the in-frame ones, with some missing. The data show around 240,000 clones, 68% seen once. With 2 bases clipped from V and 4 bases from J, the junction kept 4 bases outside the gene matches. CDR3 length: 15 amino acids. Every donor had blood drawn once into heparin, around 120 mL on average. Sorting with CD45RO/CCR7/CD25/CD127/CD95/CD27 yielded naive, central memory, regulatory and stem-like memory CD4+ cells. As concerns this clone: Its antigen is undetermined.

The sequenced material came from naive CD4+ T cells from blood. The V call is TRBV23-1, the J call TRBJ1-2, with 10 bases identical to TRBD1. TRBV23-1 is assigned to the ORF class and has an uncertain function. The TCR was taken from a man younger than 45 in good health. The CDR3 sequence is CASSQRTGGIYGYTF. CDR3 nucleotide sequence: TGCGCCAGCAGTCAACGGACAGGGGGTATCTATGGCTACACCTTC.